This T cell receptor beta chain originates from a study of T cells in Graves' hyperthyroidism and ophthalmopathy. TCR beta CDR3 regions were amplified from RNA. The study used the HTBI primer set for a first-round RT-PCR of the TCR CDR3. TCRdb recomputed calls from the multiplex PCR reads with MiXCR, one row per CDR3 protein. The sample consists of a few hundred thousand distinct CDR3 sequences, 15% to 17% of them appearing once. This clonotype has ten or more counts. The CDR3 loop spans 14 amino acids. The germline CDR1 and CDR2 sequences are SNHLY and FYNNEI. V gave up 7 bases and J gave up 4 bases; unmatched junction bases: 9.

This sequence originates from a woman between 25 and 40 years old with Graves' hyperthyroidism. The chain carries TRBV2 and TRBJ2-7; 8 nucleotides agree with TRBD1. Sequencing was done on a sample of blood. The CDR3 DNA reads TGTGCCAGCAACGACAGGGGTTTTGGGTACGAGCAGTACTTC. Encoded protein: CASNDRGFGYEQYF.